This T cell receptor (beta chain) was observed in a study of blood T cell repertoires in COVID-19. For the study at large: In each case, the material was cDNA or gDNA derived from T cells, B-cell-depleted T cells, or PBMCs.

Trimming pared 1 base from V and 4 bases from J, leaving 6 bases between. There are 12 residues in the CDR3. Germline V CDR1 and CDR2: SGHKS, YYEKEE (reference sequence). Libraries were prepared by immunoSEQ multiplex PCR; TCRdb keeps only in-frame clonotypes and omits some of them. Of approximately 94,000 clones in the sample, roughly 84% were seen once. The J gene is TRBJ2-7, the V gene TRBV5-5; no clear D. The source is a human donor in a cohort sampled during active COVID-19. Specimen: peripheral blood. DNA of the CDR3: TGTGCCAGCAGCTTGTCAACTTACGAGCAGTACTTC. Its translation is CASSLSTYEQYF. The whole variable domain, filled in from reference TRBV5-5 and TRBJ2-7, reads DAGVTQSPTHLIKTRGQQVTLRCSPISGHKSVSWYQQVLGQGPQFIFQYYEKEERGRGNFPDRFSARQFPNYSSELNVNALLLGDSALYLCASSLSTYEQYFGPGTRLTVT.